The T cell receptor (beta chain) described here comes from a study of blood T cell repertoires in COVID-19 (dated by TCRdb to the early 2020s). Background on the whole study: Samples covering the acute and convalescent phases of COVID-19 were provided by collaborators in the United States, Italy and Spain. The material from the prospective study consisted of cDNA or gDNA derived from T cells, B-cell-depleted T cells, or PBMCs. Subjects who had been exposed to COVID-19, were actively infected with it, or had recovered from it provided the deeply sampled blood TCRbeta repertoires that made up the dataset. The repertoires were released in a freely available public database meant as a resource for research on the immune response to SARS-CoV-2. The samples were drawn from two sources: the first 160 participants of the ongoing ImmuneRACE study, and about 1,300 subjects contributed by 6 global collaborators. The sample metadata nearly always contained a de-identified subject ID, COVID-19 status, age in years and sex. Where available, HLA class I and class II types were obtained from metadata supplied by the sample provider rather than from assay-based typing.

Findings and caveats that apply to the study as a whole: The amount of clinical and demographic metadata varied by source and participant and was provided uncurated.

CDR1 and CDR2 (MDHEN, SYDVKM) derive from the germline V gene. The CDR3 runs 14 amino acids, cysteine and phenylalanine included. Only the CDR3 portion is preserved as DNA: 42 bases, with reading frame beginning at the first base. V was cut back by 3 bases and J by 6 bases, leaving a gap of 14 bases between them. Participants in the prospective study were enrolled through a virtual design, were aged roughly 18 to 95 years, and lived in about 25 United States geographic areas. To assign participants to cohorts, the prospective study relied on clinical history that participants themselves reported in a screening survey and a study questionnaire. A participant counted as exposed if, within 2 weeks of entering the study, that participant had been in contact with someone who had a PCR-confirmed or clinician-diagnosed COVID-19 case. Each participant in the prospective study had whole blood, serum and a nasopharyngeal or oropharyngeal swab collected by mobile phlebotomists. Additional blood draws and questionnaires over a 2-month period could optionally be provided by prospective study participants. Prospective study blood samples were shipped either frozen or at room temperature before DNA extraction.

The immunoSEQ Assay, a bias-controlled multiplex PCR, was used to amplify TCRbeta CDR3 regions from genomic DNA. Turning to the authors' computational methods: The number of nucleated cells in each sample was estimated by amplification of reference gene primers within the assay. To quantify the absolute abundance of each unique TCRbeta CDR3 rearrangement, sequence reads were collapsed and filtered. For each sample, productive Simpson clonality was calculated by taking the square root of Simpson's diversity index across productive rearrangements. TCRdb took over this immuneACCESS table, retaining in-frame rearrangements with V and J assigned. Such tables are incomplete; in checked studies, under half of the missing clones stem from an unresolved V gene, and the remainder is unexplained. V and J calls and clone size follow that table, whereas D and trimming were derived from the DNA. The sample table contains some 300,000 clones; only one count was recorded for nearly 90% of them. The top ten constitute 2.9% of the sample.

Note on this clone: Its target antigen remains unknown. Within one base of it there is no much larger clone, and no base qualities were kept.

The chain is made from TRBV28 and TRBJ2-5; the D gene is perhaps TRBD2, on 5 matching bases. The receptor's source is a woman in her forties or fifties who had been exposed to COVID-19. The specimen was PBMCs or T cells enriched from blood (not recorded which). The CDR3 region has the sequence CASSFRTVDQTQYF. In nucleotides, the sequence is TGTGCCAGCAGTTTCCGGACTGTGGATCAGACCCAGTACTTC.